This T cell receptor beta chain was found in a study of T cell clones after liver transplantation (dated by TCRdb to about 2019). In terms of the full investigation: Samples were obtained from ITN030ST, a randomized trial in which withdrawal of immunosuppression was attempted within 2 years of liver transplantation. The studied cohort comprised 8 liver transplant recipients, 3 classified as tolerant and 5 as non-tolerant. Subjects received no induction therapy and standard immunosuppression until randomization at 12-24 months post-transplant. Donor-reactive T cell clones were identified by TCRbeta sequencing after a pre-transplant mixed lymphocyte reaction and then tracked in post-transplant blood. Blood samples were collected pre-transplant, then pre-randomization ahead of withdrawal, and finally post-randomization once withdrawal had either been completed or failed. To count as tolerant, a recipient had to stay completely off immunosuppression for at least one year without liver enzymes climbing beyond twice the upper limit of normal. Third party-reactive TCRbeta sequences were also identified from pre-transplant MLRs to serve as an antigen-independent comparator for donor-reactive sequences. Three of the eight recipients were HCV-positive; the others were transplanted for non-autoimmune, non-viral indications.

The full study reports these points: Since no allograft tissue specimens were available, donor-reactive T cells may have migrated into the graft instead of being deleted. Once repertoire turnover was taken into account, donor-reactive detection showed a significant reduction for CD4 in 7 of 8 subjects and for CD8 in 8 of 8. The conclusions were considered preliminary, being limited by small, heterogeneous patient numbers and non-standardized post-transplant time points. In a couple of subjects, low numbers of available donor cells limited the measurable donor-reactive repertoire. In most of the 8 subjects, circulating donor-reactive CD4 TCRbeta sequences decreased significantly after transplant, regardless of tolerance or HCV status. The decline in donor-reactive sequences exceeded the decline in third party-reactive sequences, suggesting partial antigen-specific deletion that was unrelated to withdrawal success.

Comment on this clone: Its binding antigen is unknown. There are no base qualities to consult, and no much larger clone falls within one base.

Thawed unstimulated PBMCs were stained for CD3, CD4 and CD8 and FACS-sorted into CD3+CD4+ and CD3+CD8+ populations. Each of the 8 studied subjects was randomized to immunosuppression withdrawal. Genomic DNA was isolated with the Qiagen DNeasy Blood and Tissue Kit. High-throughput TCRbeta CDR3 sequencing of frozen genomic DNA was performed by immunoSEQ, with PCR amplification, mapping, bias correction and internal controls included. The source study handled its data this way. Only productive rearrangements were retained, and each unique TCRbeta sequence was defined by its CDR3 nucleotide sequence together with its V and J gene. Donor-reactive sequences required at least 5-fold expansion in CFSE-low cells versus unstimulated pre-transplant cells and at least 0.01% frequency. Minimum frequency thresholds were set for each subject on the basis of the unstimulated sample with the lowest template count, so that a detection power of at least 90% was ensured. Repertoire turnover was measured by Jensen-Shannon divergence between the top 1000 TCRbeta sequences post- and pre-transplant. Two-sided Fisher's exact tests were used to test for changes in how often donor-reactive sequences were detected. TCRdb took over this immuneACCESS table, retaining in-frame rearrangements with V and J assigned. Such tables are incomplete; in checked studies, under half of the missing clones stem from an unresolved V gene, and the remainder is unexplained. V and J calls and clone size are those listed in that table; D and trimming were worked out from the DNA. This sample holds about 120,000 clones; 90% were observed only once. The top ten clonotypes cover approximately 0.78% of the sample.

The source was CD4+ T cells from blood, collected 12 months after liver transplant. The sequence came from a human patient who received a liver transplant. In transplant recipients, some T cells may be of donor rather than host origin.

The encoded CDR3 is CASSSGTSVPYEQYF. The sequenced DNA: TGTGCCAGCAGTTCCGGGACTAGCGTTCCCTACGAGCAGTACTTC. Recombination linked TRBV6-5 to TRBJ2-7; 10 bases in the junction line up with TRBD2. V lost 4 bases and J lost 2 bases, and the count of bases not matched to a germline gene is 5. As encoded in the germline V gene, CDR1 is MNHEY while CDR2 is SVGAGI. The CDR3 goes from the cysteine to the phenylalanine over 15 residues. Only CDR3 DNA remains: 45 bases, in frame from the first base.